A single sample gave rise to the 20 T cell receptor beta chains below, sequenced in a study of cytomegalovirus exposure and HLA in healthy donors. 13 Jbeta primers and 60 Vbeta primers were used for the PCR. Data came from immunoSEQ multiplex PCR; TCRdb stores just in-frame clones and leaves some out. The table lists over 150,000 clones, 70% to 80% of them singletons. Sequencing was done on a sample of PBMCs. The source of these receptors is a girl under 18 in good health and CMV-seropositive.

This clone was observed a single time. The genes are TRBV11-2 and TRBJ1-5; TRBD1 matches 9 bases. V gave up 4 bases and J gave up 2 bases; unmatched junction bases: 3. The germline gives CDR1 SGHAT, CDR2 FQNNGV. This CDR3 spans 15 amino acids. Here the CDR3 DNA reads TGTGCCAGCAGCTCAGGACAGGGGCGCAATCAGCCCCAGCATTTT. It codes for CASSSGQGRNQPQHF. Full variable domain (outside the CDR3, taken from reference TRBV11-2 and TRBJ1-5): EAGVAQSPRYKIIEKRQSVAFWCNPISGHATLYWYQQILGQGPKLLIQFQNNGVVDDSQLPKDRFSAERLKGVDSTLKIQPAKLEDSAVYLCASSSGQGRNQPQHFGDGTRLSIL.

The gene calls are TRBV5-4 and TRBJ2-7, with D possibly TRBD1 on 5 matching bases. V lost 4 bases, J lost 5 bases, and 10 bases lay in between. The CDR3 contains 12 residues. Germline V gene data show CDR1 as SGHNT and CDR2 as YYREEE (reference sequence). The CDR3 here is CASSNPQDEQYF. The CDR3 DNA reads as TGTGCCAGCAGCAACCCACAGGACGAGCAGTACTTC.

The genes are TRBV5-1 and TRBJ1-1; D unresolved. From germline, CDR1 is SGHRS and CDR2 YFSETQ. V was trimmed by 4 bases and J by 0 bases, leaving 10 bases between them. The length of the CDR3 is 14 residues. The CDR3 nucleotides are TGCGCCAGCAGCCGCGAGGCAATGAACACTGAAGCTTTCTTT. Translating gives CASSREAMNTEAFF.

This clone was seen just once. This rearrangement joins TRBV7-9 to TRBJ2-3; 10 positions match TRBD1. The trim removed 3 bases at V and 0 bases at J, leaving 0 bases unmatched. There are 15 residues in the CDR3. CDR1 and CDR2 from the germline V gene are SEHNR and FQNEAQ (reference sequence). For the CDR3, the DNA is TGTGCCAGCAGCTTGGGACAGGGGAGCACAGATACGCAGTATTTT. Its translation: CASSLGQGSTDTQYF. Based on the CDR3 plus reference TRBV7-9 and TRBJ2-3, the full variable domain is DTGVSQNPRHKITKRGQNVTFRCDPISEHNRLYWYRQTLGQGPEFLTYFQNEAQLEKSRLLSDRFSAERPKGSFSTLEIQRTEQGDSAMYLCASSLGQGSTDTQYFGPGTRLTVL.

V usage is TRBV4-1 and J usage is TRBJ1-4; no clear D. Trimming left V 6 bases short and J 4 bases short, with 12 bases between. The CDR3 extends over 14 amino acids. Germline CDR1 and CDR2: MGHRA and YSYEKL. CDR3: CASSPAGYNEKLFF. For the CDR3, the DNA is TGCGCCAGCAGTCCTGCGGGATATAATGAAAAACTGTTTTTT.

This chain links TRBV6-5 with TRBJ1-1; D unclear. The V gene lost 0 bases and the J gene lost 1 base, with 12 bases spanning the gap. CDR1 and CDR2 from the germline V gene are MNHEY and SVGAGI. This CDR3 region has 16 residues. The CDR3 region has the DNA TGTGCCAGCAGTTACTCAAGGAGTGTTGCGAACACTGAAGCTTTCTTT. Translation: CASSYSRSVANTEAFF.

This clone was seen a handful of times. This chain uses TRBV10-2 with TRBJ1-2; 7 bases fit TRBD1. J gave up 8 bases and V 7 bases, and 13 bases lay outside the gene matches. Germline V gene data show CDR1 as WSHSY and CDR2 as SAAADI. The CDR3 has 14 residues. In nucleotides, the CDR3 is TGCGCCAGCACCGACGTACAGGGGCAGCTCGGCTACACCTTC. Residues: CASTDVQGQLGYTF.

The chain joins TRBV4-3 to TRBJ2-3; perhaps TRBD2 as D (6 bases). V lost 4 bases, J lost 4 bases, and 15 bases lay in between. This CDR3 is 15 amino acids long. From germline, CDR1 is LGHNA and CDR2 YSLEER. The CDR3 region has the DNA TGCGCCAGCAGCCTGAGTGGGGGGTTGGCAGATACGCAGTATTTT. Protein product: CASSLSGGLADTQYF.

This clone was observed a few times. The gene calls are TRBV7-8 and TRBJ2-1; tentative D call: TRBD1 (5 bases). V shed 4 bases and J shed 0 bases, with 10 bases lying between them. The CDR3 is 15 residues long. CDR1 is SGHVS, CDR2 FQNEAQ, per germline. Here the CDR3 DNA reads TGTGCCAGCAGCTCCTACAGGTTCTCCTACAATGAGCAGTTCTTC. It translates to CASSSYRFSYNEQFF. Filled out from reference TRBV7-8 and TRBJ2-1, the complete variable domain reads GAGVSQSPRYKVAKRGQDVALRCDPISGHVSLFWYQQALGQGPEFLTYFQNEAQLDKSGLPSDRFFAERPEGSVSTLKIQRTQQEDSAVYLCASSSYRFSYNEQFFGPGTRLTVL.

This chain joins TRBV30 and TRBJ2-5; D remains unclear. The CDR3 has 13 residues. The V and J ends lost 2 bases and 9 bases respectively, with 16 bases between them. CDR1 is GTSNPN and CDR2 is SVGIG in the germline V gene (reference sequence). Here the CDR3 reads CAWSNAVPAAQYF. DNA for the CDR3: TGTGCCTGGAGTAACGCAGTACCGGCGGCCCAGTACTTC.

The genes are TRBV4-3 and TRBJ2-2, with D possibly being TRBD1 (6 bases). The length of the CDR3 is 16 residues. Between the trimmed V and J ends, which lost 0 bases and 5 bases, there was a span of 13 bases. CDR1 and CDR2 (germline): LGHNA, YSLEER. CDR3: CASSQEGRGNTGELFF. The CDR3 DNA reads TGCGCCAGCAGCCAAGAGGGCAGGGGTAATACCGGGGAGCTGTTTTTT.

The chain carries TRBV7-2 and TRBJ1-1; 11 bases agree with TRBD1. With 6 bases clipped from V and 4 bases from J, the junction kept 7 bases outside the gene matches. The CDR3 covers 15 residues. Germline values: CDR1 SGHTA, CDR2 FQGNSA. The CDR3 protein is CASSSWDRGITEAFF. DNA of the CDR3: TGTGCCAGCAGTTCATGGGACAGGGGGATCACTGAAGCTTTCTTT.

This sequence joins TRBV5-1 and TRBJ2-3, with D possibly matching TRBD2 (5 bases). The ends were cut back, 0 bases at V and 2 bases at J, with 10 bases in the middle. The CDR3 totals 15 residues. CDR1 is SGHRS and CDR2 is YFSETQ in the germline V gene. The CDR3 loop is CASSLATGFTDTQYF. The CDR3, as DNA: TGCGCCAGCAGCTTGGCGACGGGATTCACAGATACGCAGTATTTT.

The chain is built from TRBV4-3 and TRBJ1-1; 12 nucleotides align to TRBD1. The germline V gene encodes CDR1 LGHNA and CDR2 YSLEER. J lost 7 bases, V lost 5 bases, and 8 bases had no gene match. This CDR3 is 15 amino acids long. CDR3 loop: CASSVRDRGHGEAFF. The DNA for the CDR3 is TGCGCCAGCAGCGTCCGGGACAGGGGGCATGGTGAAGCTTTCTTT.

The chain employs TRBV18 and TRBJ1-1, with D hard to call. This CDR3 region has 13 residues. Germline CDR1 KGHSH, CDR2 LQKENI. CDR3 in DNA: TGTGGGACCCGACGGGAGATGAACACTGAAGCTTTCTTT. Its translation: CGTRREMNTEAFF. Using reference TRBV18 and TRBJ1-1 for the parts outside the CDR3, the full variable domain is NAGVMQNPRHLVRRRGQEARLRCSPMKGHSHVYWYRQLPEEGLKFMVYLQKENIIDESGMPKERFSAEFPKEGPSILRIQQVVRGDSAAYFCGTRREMNTEAFFGQGTRLTVV.

This chain uses TRBV30 with TRBJ2-5; 13 nucleotides agree with TRBD2. Germline V gives CDR1 GTSNPN, CDR2 SVGIG (reference sequence). V lost 8 bases to trimming and J lost 0 bases; unmatched junction nucleotides: 9. The CDR3 runs to 16 residues. CDR3 nucleotides: TGTGCCGGTAGACTAGCGGGGGGATCCGACCAAGAGACCCAGTACTTC. Translating it yields CAGRLAGGSDQETQYF.

A single count supports this clone. The chain employs TRBV9 and TRBJ1-1; D might be TRBD1 (5 bases). With 5 bases removed from V and 0 bases from J, the gap between germline ends came to 8 bases. Germline loops: CDR1 SGDLS, CDR2 YYNGEE. This CDR3 has 13 amino acids. CDR3 loop: CASRRQMNTEAFF. The CDR3 coding sequence is TGTGCCAGCAGGAGACAGATGAACACTGAAGCTTTCTTT. Full variable domain (remainder filled in from reference TRBV9 and TRBJ1-1): DSGVTQTPKHLITATGQRVTLRCSPRSGDLSVYWYQQSLDQGLQFLIQYYNGEERAKGNILERFSAQQFPDLHSELNLSSLELGDSALYFCASRRQMNTEAFFGQGTRLTVV.

The V call is TRBV12-5, the J call TRBJ2-1, with 12 nucleotides matching TRBD2. Germline CDR1 reads LGHNT; CDR2 reads FRNRAP. This CDR3 is built from 17 residues. Trimming at V came to 2 bases and at J to 9 bases, leaving 11 bases not matched to a gene. CDR3 DNA: TGTGCTAGTGGTTTGCTAGCGGGGGGGCCTGTGTATGGTGAGCAGTTCTTC. This translates into CASGLLAGGPVYGEQFF.

The genes are TRBV11-3 and TRBJ2-1, with TRBD1 matching over 10 bases. Germline trimming cut 5 bases from V and 4 bases from J; bases unmatched to any gene: 8. CDR1 and CDR2 (germline): SGHNT, YENEEA. The CDR3 sequence is 16 residues long. CDR3 sequence (DNA): TGTGCCAGCAGCCCTCGGGGGACAGGGGAATACAATGAGCAGTTCTTC. The encoded protein is CASSPRGTGEYNEQFF.

CDR3 sequence reads: CASSTIGGTSGNTIYF. In nucleotides, the CDR3 is TGCGCCAGCAGCACCATAGGGGGAACCTCTGGAAACACCATATATTTT. The chain links TRBV5-1 to TRBJ1-3; possibly TRBD1 for D (6 bases). CDR1 and CDR2 (germline): SGHRS, YFSETQ. Trimming cost V 4 bases and J 0 bases, with 14 bases left between them. The CDR3 is 16 amino acids.